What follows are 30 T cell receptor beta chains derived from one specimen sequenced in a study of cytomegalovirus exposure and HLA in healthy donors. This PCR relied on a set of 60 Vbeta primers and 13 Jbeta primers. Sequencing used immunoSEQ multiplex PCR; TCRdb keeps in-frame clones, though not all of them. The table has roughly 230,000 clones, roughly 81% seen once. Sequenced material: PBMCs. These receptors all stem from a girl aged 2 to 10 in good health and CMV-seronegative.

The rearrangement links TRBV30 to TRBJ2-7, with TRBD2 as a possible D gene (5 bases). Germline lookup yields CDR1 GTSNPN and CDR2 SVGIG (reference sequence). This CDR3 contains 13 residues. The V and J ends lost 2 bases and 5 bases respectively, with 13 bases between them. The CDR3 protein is CAWSMGKEDEQYF. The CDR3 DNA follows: TGTGCCTGGAGTATGGGCAAGGAGGACGAGCAGTACTTC.

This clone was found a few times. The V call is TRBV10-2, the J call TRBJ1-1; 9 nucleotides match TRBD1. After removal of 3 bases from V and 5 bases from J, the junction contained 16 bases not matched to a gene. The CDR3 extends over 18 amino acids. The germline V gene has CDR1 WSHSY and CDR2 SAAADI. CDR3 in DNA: TGCGCCAGCAGTGAATACTCCGGGACAGGGATGATGGTTACTGAAGCTTTCTTT. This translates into CASSEYSGTGMMVTEAFF.

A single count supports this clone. The CDR3 DNA sequence: TGTGCCAGCAGCTTGGTCACACCCGAGCAGTACTTC. Protein sequence: CASSLVTPEQYF. The rearrangement links TRBV5-6 to TRBJ2-7, with no clear D. From germline, CDR1 is SGHDT and CDR2 YYEEEE. This CDR3 comprises 12 residues. Trimming took 0 bases from V and 6 from J, leaving 7 bases between them.

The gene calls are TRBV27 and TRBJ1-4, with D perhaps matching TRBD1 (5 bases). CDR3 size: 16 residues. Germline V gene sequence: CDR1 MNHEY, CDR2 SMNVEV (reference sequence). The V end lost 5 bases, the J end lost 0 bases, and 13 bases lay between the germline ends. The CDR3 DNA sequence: TGTGCCAGCAGTACCCAGGGCCCTACAACTAATGAAAAACTGTTTTTT. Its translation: CASSTQGPTTNEKLFF. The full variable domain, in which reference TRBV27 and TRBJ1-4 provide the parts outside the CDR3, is EAQVTQNPRYLITVTGKKLTVTCSQNMNHEYMSWYRQDPGLGLRQIYYSMNVEVTDKGDVPEGYKVSRKEKRNFPLILESPSPNQTSLYFCASSTQGPTTNEKLFFGSGTQLSVL.

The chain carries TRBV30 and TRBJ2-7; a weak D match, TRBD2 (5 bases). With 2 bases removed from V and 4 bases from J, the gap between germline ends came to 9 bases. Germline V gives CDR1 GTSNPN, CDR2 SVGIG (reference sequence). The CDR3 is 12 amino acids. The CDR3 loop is CAWSSGLYEQYF. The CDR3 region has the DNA TGTGCCTGGAGTAGCGGTCTGTACGAGCAGTACTTC.

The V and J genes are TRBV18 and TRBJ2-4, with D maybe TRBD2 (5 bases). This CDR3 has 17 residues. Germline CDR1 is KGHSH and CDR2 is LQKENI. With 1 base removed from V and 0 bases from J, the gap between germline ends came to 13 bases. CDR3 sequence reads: CASSPLAQTRAKNIQYF. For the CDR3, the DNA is TGTGCCAGCTCACCACTAGCGCAGACAAGAGCCAAAAACATTCAGTACTTC.

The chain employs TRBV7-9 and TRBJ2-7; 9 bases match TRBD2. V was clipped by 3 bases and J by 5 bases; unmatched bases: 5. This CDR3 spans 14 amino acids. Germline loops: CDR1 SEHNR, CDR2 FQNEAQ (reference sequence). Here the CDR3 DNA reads TGTGCCAGCAGCTTTAGGGCTAGCGGGGACGAGCAGTACTTC. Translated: CASSFRASGDEQYF.

The DNA for the CDR3 is TGTGCCATCAAGGGGGACCGGGCTGGCTACGAGCAGTACTTC. Translation: CAIKGDRAGYEQYF. This chain connects TRBV10-3 to TRBJ2-7, with D maybe TRBD1 (6 bases). The V gene lost 7 bases and the J gene lost 3 bases, with 16 bases spanning the gap. From germline, CDR1 is ENHRY and CDR2 SYGVKD. This CDR3 is built from 14 residues.

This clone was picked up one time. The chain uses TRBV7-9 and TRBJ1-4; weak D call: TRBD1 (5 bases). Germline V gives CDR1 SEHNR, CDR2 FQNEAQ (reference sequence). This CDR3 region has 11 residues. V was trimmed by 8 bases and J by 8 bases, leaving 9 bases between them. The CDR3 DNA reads TGTGCCAGCTCGGGGGACGAAAAACTGTTTTTT. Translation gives CASSGDEKLFF.

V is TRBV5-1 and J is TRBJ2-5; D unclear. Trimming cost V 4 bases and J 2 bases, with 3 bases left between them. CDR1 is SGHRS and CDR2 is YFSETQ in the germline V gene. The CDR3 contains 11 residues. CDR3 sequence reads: CASSTQETQYF. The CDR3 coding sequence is TGCGCCAGCAGCACACAAGAGACCCAGTACTTC. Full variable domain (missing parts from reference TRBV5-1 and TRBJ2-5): KAGVTQTPRYLIKTRGQQVTLSCSPISGHRSVSWYQQTPGQGLQFLFEYFSETQRNKGNFPGRFSGRQFSNSRSEMNVSTLELGDSALYLCASSTQETQYFGPGTRLLVL.

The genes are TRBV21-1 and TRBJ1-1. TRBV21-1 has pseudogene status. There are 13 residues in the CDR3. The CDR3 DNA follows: TGTGCCAGCATCGGAGGGTTCGATTTGAAAGCTTTCTTT. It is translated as CASIGGFDLKAFF.

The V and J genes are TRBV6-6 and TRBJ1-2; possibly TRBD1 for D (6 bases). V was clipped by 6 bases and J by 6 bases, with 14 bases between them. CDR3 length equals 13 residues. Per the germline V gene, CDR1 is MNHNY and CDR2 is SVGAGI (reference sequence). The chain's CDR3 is CASRKDRGNGYTF. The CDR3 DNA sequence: TGTGCCAGCAGAAAGGACAGAGGTAATGGCTACACCTTC.

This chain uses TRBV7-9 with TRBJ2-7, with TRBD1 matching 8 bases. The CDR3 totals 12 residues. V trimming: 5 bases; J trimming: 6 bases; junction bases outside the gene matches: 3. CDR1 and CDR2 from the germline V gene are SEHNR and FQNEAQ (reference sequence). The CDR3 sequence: CASSNDRGEQYF. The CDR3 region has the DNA TGTGCCAGCAGCAACGACAGGGGCGAGCAGTACTTC.

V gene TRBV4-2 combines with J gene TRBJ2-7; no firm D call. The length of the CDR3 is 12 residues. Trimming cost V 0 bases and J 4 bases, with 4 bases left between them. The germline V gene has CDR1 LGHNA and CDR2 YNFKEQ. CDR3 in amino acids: CASSQDSYEQYF. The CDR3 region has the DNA TGTGCCAGCAGCCAAGACAGTTACGAGCAGTACTTC.

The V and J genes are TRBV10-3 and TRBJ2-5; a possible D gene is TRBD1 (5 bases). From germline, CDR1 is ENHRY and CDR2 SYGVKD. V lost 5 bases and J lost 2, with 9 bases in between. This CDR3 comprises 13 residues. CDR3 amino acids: CAISTAGQETQYF. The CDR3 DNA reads TGTGCCATCAGTACGGCAGGGCAAGAGACCCAGTACTTC.

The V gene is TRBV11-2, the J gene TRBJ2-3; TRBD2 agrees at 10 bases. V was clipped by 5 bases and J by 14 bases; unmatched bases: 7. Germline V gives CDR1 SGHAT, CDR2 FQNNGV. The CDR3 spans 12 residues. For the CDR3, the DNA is TGTGCCAGCAGCCCCCCGCTAGCGGGAGCGTATTTT. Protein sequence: CASSPPLAGAYF.

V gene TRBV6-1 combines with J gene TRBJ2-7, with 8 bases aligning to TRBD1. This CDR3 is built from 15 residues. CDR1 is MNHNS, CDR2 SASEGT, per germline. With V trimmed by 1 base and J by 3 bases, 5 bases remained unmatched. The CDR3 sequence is CASSEGGTGSYEQYF. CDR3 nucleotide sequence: TGTGCCAGCAGTGAAGGCGGGACAGGCAGCTACGAGCAGTACTTC.

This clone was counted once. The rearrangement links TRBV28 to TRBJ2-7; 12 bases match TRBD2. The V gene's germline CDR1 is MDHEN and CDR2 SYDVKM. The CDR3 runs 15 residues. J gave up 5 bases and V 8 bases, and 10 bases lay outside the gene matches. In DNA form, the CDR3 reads TGTGCCAGCGGGGGTAGAACTAGCGGGAGGAACGAGCAGTACTTC. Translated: CASGGRTSGRNEQYF.

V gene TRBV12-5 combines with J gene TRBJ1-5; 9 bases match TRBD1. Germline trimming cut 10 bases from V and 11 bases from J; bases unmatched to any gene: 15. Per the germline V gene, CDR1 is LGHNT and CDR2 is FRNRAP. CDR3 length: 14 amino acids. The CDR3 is CATLHRDRANAQHF. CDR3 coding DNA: TGTGCTACCCTCCACCGGGACAGGGCCAATGCCCAGCATTTT.

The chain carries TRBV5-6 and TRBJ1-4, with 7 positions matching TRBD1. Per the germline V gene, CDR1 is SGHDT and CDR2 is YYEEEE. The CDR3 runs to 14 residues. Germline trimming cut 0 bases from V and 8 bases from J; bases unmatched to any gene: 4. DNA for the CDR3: TGTGCCAGCAGCTTGGGACAGGGCCGCGAAAAACTGTTTTTT. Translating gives CASSLGQGREKLFF.

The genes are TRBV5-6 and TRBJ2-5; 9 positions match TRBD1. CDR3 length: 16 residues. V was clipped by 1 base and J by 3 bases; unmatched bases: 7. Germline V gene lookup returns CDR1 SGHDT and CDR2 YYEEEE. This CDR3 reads CASSLNTGGIKETQYF. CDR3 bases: TGTGCCAGCAGCTTGAATACAGGGGGCATCAAAGAGACCCAGTACTTC. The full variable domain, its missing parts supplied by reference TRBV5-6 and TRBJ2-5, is DAGVTQSPTHLIKTRGQQVTLRCSPKSGHDTVSWYQQALGQGPQFIFQYYEEEERQRGNFPDRFSGHQFPNYSSELNVNALLLGDSALYLCASSLNTGGIKETQYFGPGTRLLVL.

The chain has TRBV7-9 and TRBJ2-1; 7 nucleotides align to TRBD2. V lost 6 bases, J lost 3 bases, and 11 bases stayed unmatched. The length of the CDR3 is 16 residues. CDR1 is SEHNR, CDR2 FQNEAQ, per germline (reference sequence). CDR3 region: CASSWAGRVLYNEQFF. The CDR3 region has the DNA TGTGCCAGCAGTTGGGCAGGGAGGGTACTCTACAATGAGCAGTTCTTC.

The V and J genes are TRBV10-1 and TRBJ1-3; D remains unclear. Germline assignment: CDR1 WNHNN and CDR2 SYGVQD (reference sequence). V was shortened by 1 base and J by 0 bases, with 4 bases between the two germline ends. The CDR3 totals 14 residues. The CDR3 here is CASSEYTSGNTIYF. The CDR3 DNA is TGCGCCAGCAGTGAGTACACCTCTGGAAACACCATATATTTT.

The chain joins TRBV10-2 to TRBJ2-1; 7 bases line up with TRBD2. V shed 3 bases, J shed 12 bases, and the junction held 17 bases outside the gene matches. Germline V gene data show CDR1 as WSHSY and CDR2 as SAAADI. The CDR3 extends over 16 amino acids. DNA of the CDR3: TGCGCCAGCAGTGACGGGGAAAGGGACTATCTTCGGGGGCAGTTCTTC. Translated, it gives CASSDGERDYLRGQFF.

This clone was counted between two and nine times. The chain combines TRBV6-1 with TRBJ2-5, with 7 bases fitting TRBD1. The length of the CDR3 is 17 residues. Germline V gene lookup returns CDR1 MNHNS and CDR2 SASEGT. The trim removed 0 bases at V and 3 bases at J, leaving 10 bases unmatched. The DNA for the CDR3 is TGTGCCAGCAGTGAAGCTTCGTCGCCAGGGACAGAAGAGACCCAGTACTTC. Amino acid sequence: CASSEASSPGTEETQYF.

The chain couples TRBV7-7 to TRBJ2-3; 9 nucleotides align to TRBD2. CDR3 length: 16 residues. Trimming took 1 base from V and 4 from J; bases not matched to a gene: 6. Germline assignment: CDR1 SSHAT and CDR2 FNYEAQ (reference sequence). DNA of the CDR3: TGTGCCAGCAGCTTAGGCCTAGCGGGGAATGCAGATACGCAGTATTTT. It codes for CASSLGLAGNADTQYF.

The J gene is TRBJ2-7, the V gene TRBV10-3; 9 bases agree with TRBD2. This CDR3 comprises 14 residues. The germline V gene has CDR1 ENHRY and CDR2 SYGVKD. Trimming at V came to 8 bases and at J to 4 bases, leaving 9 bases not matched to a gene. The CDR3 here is CAIRRAGGEYEQYF. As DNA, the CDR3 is TGTGCCATCCGTCGAGCGGGAGGAGAGTACGAGCAGTACTTC.

This CDR3 reads CASSLDFSGVRETQYF. DNA for the CDR3: TGTGCCAGCAGCTTGGATTTTTCGGGAGTAAGAGAGACCCAGTACTTC. The chain employs TRBV5-6 and TRBJ2-5, with D possibly being TRBD2 (6 bases). The CDR3 covers 16 residues. Looked up from germline, CDR1 is SGHDT and CDR2 is YYEEEE. Trimming cost V 0 bases and J 4 bases, with 16 bases left between them. The full variable domain, rest sourced from reference TRBV5-6 and TRBJ2-5, is DAGVTQSPTHLIKTRGQQVTLRCSPKSGHDTVSWYQQALGQGPQFIFQYYEEEERQRGNFPDRFSGHQFPNYSSELNVNALLLGDSALYLCASSLDFSGVRETQYFGPGTRLLVL.

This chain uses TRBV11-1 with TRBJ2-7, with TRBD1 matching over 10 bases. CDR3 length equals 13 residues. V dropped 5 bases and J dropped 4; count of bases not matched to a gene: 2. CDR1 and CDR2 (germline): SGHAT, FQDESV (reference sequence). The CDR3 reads CASSDRGLYEQYF. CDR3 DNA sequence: TGTGCCAGCAGCGACAGGGGGCTATACGAGCAGTACTTC.

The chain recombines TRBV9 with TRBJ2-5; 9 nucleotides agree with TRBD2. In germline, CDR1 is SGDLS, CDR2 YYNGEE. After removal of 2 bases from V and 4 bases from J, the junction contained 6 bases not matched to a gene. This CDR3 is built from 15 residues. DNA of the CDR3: TGTGCCAGCAGCGTTGCGGGGGGGCCTATAGAGACCCAGTACTTC. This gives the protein CASSVAGGPIETQYF.